A single T cell receptor (beta chain) is shown here with its context. This record comes from a study of blood T cell repertoires in COVID-19. This CDR3 has 13 residues. Germline V gene data show CDR1 as GTSNPN and CDR2 as SVGIG (reference sequence). V trimming: 1 base; J trimming: 6 bases; junction bases outside the gene matches: 6. Sequenced by immunoSEQ multiplex PCR; TCRdb stores in-frame clones only, minus some. The sample holds 210,000 or so clones, roughly nine tenths seen once. Allocation to cohorts depended on clinical history reported by the participants. The chain joins TRBV30 to TRBJ2-7; 7 bases are shared with TRBD1. Sequencing input: PBMCs or T cells enriched from blood (not recorded which). This sequence originates from a woman aged 50 to 65 in a cohort exposed to, infected with or recovered from COVID-19 (not recorded which). The CDR3 DNA reads TGTGCCTGGAGTGCGGGACAGTCGTTCGAGCAGTACTTC. Protein product: CAWSAGQSFEQYF.